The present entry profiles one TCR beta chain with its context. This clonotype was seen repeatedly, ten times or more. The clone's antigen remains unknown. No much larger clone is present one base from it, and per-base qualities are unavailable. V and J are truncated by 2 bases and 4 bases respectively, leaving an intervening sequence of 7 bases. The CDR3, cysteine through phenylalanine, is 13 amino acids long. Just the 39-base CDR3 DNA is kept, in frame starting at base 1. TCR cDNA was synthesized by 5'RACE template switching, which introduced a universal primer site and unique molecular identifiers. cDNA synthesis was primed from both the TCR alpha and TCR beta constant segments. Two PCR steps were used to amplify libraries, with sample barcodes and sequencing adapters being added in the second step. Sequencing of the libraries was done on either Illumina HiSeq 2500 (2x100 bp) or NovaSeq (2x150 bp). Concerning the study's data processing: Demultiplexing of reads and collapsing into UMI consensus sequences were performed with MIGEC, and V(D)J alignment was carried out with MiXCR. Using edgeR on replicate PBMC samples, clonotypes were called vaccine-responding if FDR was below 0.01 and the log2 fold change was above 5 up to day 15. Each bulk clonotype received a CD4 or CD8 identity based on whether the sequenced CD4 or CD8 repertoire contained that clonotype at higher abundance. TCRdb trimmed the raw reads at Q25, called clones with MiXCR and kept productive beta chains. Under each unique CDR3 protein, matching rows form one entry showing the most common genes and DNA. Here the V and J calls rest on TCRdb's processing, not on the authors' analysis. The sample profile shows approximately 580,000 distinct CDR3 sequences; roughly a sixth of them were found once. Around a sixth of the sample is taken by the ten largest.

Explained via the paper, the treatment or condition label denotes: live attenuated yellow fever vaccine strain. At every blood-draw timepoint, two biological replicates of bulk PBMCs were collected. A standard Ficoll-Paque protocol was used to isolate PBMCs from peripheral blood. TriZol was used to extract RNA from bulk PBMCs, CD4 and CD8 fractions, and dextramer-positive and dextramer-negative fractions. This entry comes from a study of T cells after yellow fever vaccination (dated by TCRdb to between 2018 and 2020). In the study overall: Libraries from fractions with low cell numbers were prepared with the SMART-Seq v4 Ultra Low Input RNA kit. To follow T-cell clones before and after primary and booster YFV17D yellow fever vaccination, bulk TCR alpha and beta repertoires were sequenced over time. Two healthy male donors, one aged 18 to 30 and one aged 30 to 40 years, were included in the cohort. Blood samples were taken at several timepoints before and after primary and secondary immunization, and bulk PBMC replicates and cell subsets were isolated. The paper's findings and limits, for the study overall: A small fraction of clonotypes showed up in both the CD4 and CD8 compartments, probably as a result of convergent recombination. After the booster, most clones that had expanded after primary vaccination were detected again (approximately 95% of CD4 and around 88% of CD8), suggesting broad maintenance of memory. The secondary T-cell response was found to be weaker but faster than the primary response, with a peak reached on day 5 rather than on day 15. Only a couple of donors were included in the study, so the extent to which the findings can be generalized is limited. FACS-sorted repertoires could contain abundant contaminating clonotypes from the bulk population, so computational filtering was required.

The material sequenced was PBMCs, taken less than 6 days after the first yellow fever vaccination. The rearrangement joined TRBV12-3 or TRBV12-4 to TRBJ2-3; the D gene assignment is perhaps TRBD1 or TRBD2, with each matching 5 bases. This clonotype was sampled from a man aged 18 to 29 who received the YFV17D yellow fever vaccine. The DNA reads TGTGCCAGCAGTTTATGGGGGTCAGATACGCAGTATTTT. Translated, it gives CASSLWGSDTQYF.